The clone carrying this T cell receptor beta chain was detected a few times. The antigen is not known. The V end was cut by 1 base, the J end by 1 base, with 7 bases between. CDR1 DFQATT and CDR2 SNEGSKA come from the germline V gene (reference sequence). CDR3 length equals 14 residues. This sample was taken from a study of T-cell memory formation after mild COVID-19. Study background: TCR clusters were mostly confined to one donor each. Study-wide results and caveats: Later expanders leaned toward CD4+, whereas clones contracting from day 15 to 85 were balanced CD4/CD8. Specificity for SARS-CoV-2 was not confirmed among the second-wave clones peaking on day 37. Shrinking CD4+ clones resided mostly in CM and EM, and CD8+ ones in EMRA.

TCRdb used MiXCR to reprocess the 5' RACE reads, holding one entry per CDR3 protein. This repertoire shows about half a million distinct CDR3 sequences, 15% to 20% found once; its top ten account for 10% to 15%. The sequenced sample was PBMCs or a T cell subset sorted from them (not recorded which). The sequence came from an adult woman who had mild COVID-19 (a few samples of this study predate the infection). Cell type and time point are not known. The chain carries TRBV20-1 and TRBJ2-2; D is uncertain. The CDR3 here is CSARGEVNTGELFF. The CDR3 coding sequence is TGCAGTGCTAGAGGGGAAGTGAACACCGGGGAGCTGTTTTTT.